These 26 T cell receptor beta chains originate from one sample sequenced in a study of T-cell memory formation after mild COVID-19. TCRdb independently ran MiXCR on the 5' RACE reads; one entry per CDR3 protein. The sample records approximately 240,000 distinct CDR3 sequences, roughly 17% being singletons. Sequenced sample: PBMCs or a T cell subset sorted from them (not recorded which). These receptors originate from a man aged 18 to 35 who had mild COVID-19 (a few samples of this study predate the infection). Cell type and time point are not known.

This clonotype was observed at least ten times. This chain joins TRBV3-1 and TRBJ2-1, with D unclear. The length of the CDR3 is 13 residues. Germline loops: CDR1 LGHDT, CDR2 YNNKEL (reference sequence). With 0 bases removed from V and 9 bases from J, the gap between germline ends came to 9 bases. CDR3 loop: CASSQDTRTEQFF. The CDR3 DNA follows: TGTGCCAGCAGCCAAGATACACGGACTGAGCAGTTCTTC.

This clonotype was counted many times. The chain combines TRBV12-3 or TRBV12-4 with TRBJ1-2, with D unresolved. The CDR3 sequence is 11 residues long. V lost 4 bases to trimming and J lost 4 bases, with 4 bases between them. CDR3: CASSSGYGYTF. The CDR3 DNA reads as TGTGCCAGCAGTTCTGGCTATGGCTACACCTTC.

This clonotype was found a few times. The chain recombines TRBV2 with TRBJ2-1; TRBD1 or TRBD2 may be the D gene (6 bases each). Germline V CDR1 and CDR2: SNHLY, FYNNEI. Between the trimmed V and J ends, which lost 4 bases and 10 bases, there was a span of 14 bases. This CDR3 is built from 13 residues. CDR3 coding DNA: TGTGCCAGCAGTGTTTGGGGGGCGCGGGAGCAGTTCTTC. Its protein product is CASSVWGAREQFF. Filled out from reference TRBV2 and TRBJ2-1, the complete variable domain reads EPEVTQTPSHQVTQMGQEVILRCVPISNHLYFYWYRQILGQKVEFLVSFYNNEISEKSEIFDDQFSVERPDGSNFTLKIRSTKLEDSAMYFCASSVWGAREQFFGPGTRLTVL.

The chain employs TRBV27 and TRBJ2-6, with a tentative D call TRBD2 (5 bases). CDR1 and CDR2 from the germline V gene are MNHEY and SMNVEV (reference sequence). Trimming pared 7 bases from V and 2 bases from J, leaving 9 bases between. The CDR3 covers 14 residues. The CDR3 protein is CASKERAGANVLTF. Here the CDR3 DNA reads TGTGCCAGCAAGGAGAGGGCTGGGGCCAACGTCCTGACTTTC. The variable domain in full, completed from reference TRBV27 and TRBJ2-6, reads EAQVTQNPRYLITVTGKKLTVTCSQNMNHEYMSWYRQDPGLGLRQIYYSMNVEVTDKGDVPEGYKVSRKEKRNFPLILESPSPNQTSLYFCASKERAGANVLTFGAGSRLTVL.

V usage is TRBV28 and J usage is TRBJ2-1; TRBD1 matches at 7 bases. CDR3 size: 15 residues. The ends lost 5 bases at V and 6 bases at J; junction bases unmatched: 10. Germline V gives CDR1 MDHEN, CDR2 SYDVKM. The CDR3 is CASSPYRQGSNEQFF. The CDR3 DNA reads as TGTGCCAGCAGTCCCTATAGACAGGGCAGCAATGAGCAGTTCTTC.

The V and J genes are TRBV7-2 and TRBJ2-5; D perhaps matches TRBD2 (6 bases). Germline loops: CDR1 SGHTA, CDR2 FQGNSA. The length of the CDR3 is 14 residues. With 2 bases removed from V and 1 base from J, the gap between germline ends came to 8 bases. CDR3 amino acids: CASSLMGGQETQYF. The CDR3 bases are TGTGCCAGCAGCTTAATGGGGGGCCAAGAGACCCAGTACTTC.

Many counts were recorded for this clonotype. V is TRBV5-1 and J is TRBJ1-1; D may be TRBD1 (5 bases). Germline V lookup: CDR1 SGHRS, CDR2 YFSETQ. CDR3 length equals 15 residues. Trimming left V 7 bases short and J 5 bases short, with 21 bases between. CDR3 in DNA: TGCGCCAGCCGGATCGGGACCGCCGGGGTGACTGAAGCTTTCTTT. It translates to CASRIGTAGVTEAFF. The variable domain in full, with the rest retrieved from reference TRBV5-1 and TRBJ1-1, is KAGVTQTPRYLIKTRGQQVTLSCSPISGHRSVSWYQQTPGQGLQFLFEYFSETQRNKGNFPGRFSGRQFSNSRSEMNVSTLELGDSALYLCASRIGTAGVTEAFFGQGTRLTVV.

This clonotype was seen only a few times. V gene TRBV5-1 combines with J gene TRBJ2-3; 15 bases line up with TRBD2. V lost 4 bases and J lost 1; bases outside the gene matches: 4. The CDR3 has 17 residues. Germline V gene lookup returns CDR1 SGHRS and CDR2 YFSETQ. The CDR3 sequence is CASSEGLAGGGTDTQYF. The CDR3 DNA reads TGCGCCAGCAGCGAGGGACTAGCGGGAGGCGGCACAGATACGCAGTATTTT.

Many counts were recorded for this clonotype. This chain links TRBV11-2 with TRBJ1-5; D is ambiguous. V was shortened by 2 bases and J by 3 bases, with 8 bases between the two germline ends. The CDR3 contains 14 residues. Germline assignment: CDR1 SGHAT and CDR2 FQNNGV. For the CDR3, the DNA is TGTGCCAGCAGCTTAATCGGGTACAATCAGCCCCAGCATTTT. Encoded protein: CASSLIGYNQPQHF.

The CDR3 loop reads CSALLGGINYGYTF. The CDR3 DNA reads TGCAGTGCTCTTCTGGGCGGGATCAACTATGGCTACACCTTC. The rearrangement joins TRBV20-1 to TRBJ1-2; D not certain. V lost 5 bases and J 2 bases, leaving 15 bases between the germline ends. This CDR3 is built from 14 residues. Germline V lookup: CDR1 DFQATT, CDR2 SNEGSKA (reference sequence).

The V gene is TRBV12-3 or TRBV12-4, the J gene TRBJ1-1; D unresolved. The CDR3 sequence is 12 residues long. V lost 6 bases, J lost 0 bases, and 5 bases lay in between. The CDR3 loop reads CASRMMNTEAFF. The CDR3 bases are TGTGCCAGCAGAATGATGAACACTGAAGCTTTCTTT.

The rearrangement joins TRBV7-2 to TRBJ2-2, with a tentative D call TRBD1 (7 bases). The V end was cut by 4 bases, the J end by 4 bases, with 13 bases between. Germline V gene data show CDR1 as SGHTA and CDR2 as FQGNSA. This CDR3 comprises 15 residues. CDR3 amino acids: CASSSQGRTTGELFF. Here the CDR3 DNA reads TGTGCCAGCAGCTCACAGGGGAGGACCACCGGGGAGCTGTTTTTT.

This chain connects TRBV6-5 to TRBJ1-2, with a possible D match to TRBD1 (5 bases). The CDR3 has 14 amino acids. Trimming took 6 bases from V and 2 from J, leaving 13 bases between them. Germline CDR1 reads MNHEY; CDR2 reads SVGAGI. The CDR3 DNA reads as TGTGCCAGCAGAGTACCTTCAGGGAACTATGGCTACACCTTC. Translated, it gives CASRVPSGNYGYTF.

The chain uses TRBV10-3 and TRBJ2-7; D perhaps matches TRBD2 (6 bases). The V gene's germline CDR1 is ENHRY and CDR2 SYGVKD. This CDR3 is built from 14 residues. V was shortened by 6 bases and J by 3 bases, with 15 bases between the two germline ends. The CDR3 sequence is CAISPSRGDYEQYV. The CDR3 region has the DNA TGTGCCATCAGCCCCTCGCGGGGAGACTACGAGCAGTACGTC.

This clonotype showed up just a few times. The gene calls are TRBV20-1 and TRBJ2-6; no definite D call. Germline V lookup: CDR1 DFQATT, CDR2 SNEGSKA (reference sequence). The CDR3 consists of 14 residues. V was pared by 6 bases and J by 4 bases, with 13 bases between. CDR3 loop: CSAGRQRGANVLTF. In DNA, the CDR3 is TGCAGTGCAGGCCGGCAGAGGGGGGCCAACGTCCTGACTTTC.

This sequence joins TRBV7-6 and TRBJ2-7; 11 bases match TRBD1. Germline V lookup: CDR1 SGHVS, CDR2 FNYEAQ. Unmatched junction bases numbered 14, after V lost 3 bases and J lost 13 bases. The CDR3 has 15 amino acids. The CDR3 is CASSFGVKDRGQGYF. In DNA, the CDR3 is TGTGCCAGCAGCTTCGGGGTGAAGGACAGGGGGCAAGGTTACTTC.

The chain recombines TRBV20-1 with TRBJ2-2, with D perhaps matching TRBD1 (6 bases). Germline-derived CDR1 and CDR2 are DFQATT and SNEGSKA (reference sequence). The CDR3 contains 12 residues. V lost 6 bases and J lost 6, with 11 bases in between. CDR3 coding DNA: TGCAGTGCCCAGGGGCGTCCCGGGGAGCTGTTTTTT. This translates into CSAQGRPGELFF.

This clonotype was counted between two and nine times. The chain has TRBV9 and TRBJ1-4; unclear D gene. This CDR3 is built from 15 residues. Germline V gives CDR1 SGDLS, CDR2 YYNGEE. Trimming stripped 0 bases from V and 0 bases from J, with 6 bases between. CDR3 bases: TGTGCCAGCAGCGTAGGTCCTACAACTAATGAAAAACTGTTTTTT. This codes for CASSVGPTTNEKLFF. Full variable domain (missing parts from reference TRBV9 and TRBJ1-4): DSGVTQTPKHLITATGQRVTLRCSPRSGDLSVYWYQQSLDQGLQFLIQYYNGEERAKGNILERFSAQQFPDLHSELNLSSLELGDSALYFCASSVGPTTNEKLFFGSGTQLSVL.

This chain connects TRBV4-2 to TRBJ2-1; D unclear. Germline values: CDR1 LGHNA, CDR2 YNFKEQ. V shed 0 bases and J shed 8 bases, with 8 bases lying between them. CDR3 length: 13 amino acids. CDR3 amino acids: CASSQDSTDEQFF. The CDR3 DNA reads TGTGCCAGCAGCCAAGATTCTACGGATGAGCAGTTCTTC.

V gene TRBV6-6 combines with J gene TRBJ1-5; no clear D. Trimming stripped 6 bases from V and 3 bases from J, with 9 bases between. The CDR3 has 13 amino acids. Looked up from germline, CDR1 is MNHNY and CDR2 is SVGAGI (reference sequence). CDR3: CASSRQHNQPQHF. CDR3 nucleotides: TGTGCCAGCAGCCGTCAACACAATCAGCCCCAGCATTTT.

This clonotype has just a few counts. The J gene is TRBJ2-7, the V gene TRBV5-5; 11 bases are a match to TRBD2. CDR1 and CDR2 from the germline V gene are SGHKS and YYEKEE (reference sequence). V was clipped by 4 bases and J by 7 bases; unmatched bases: 13. The CDR3 covers 16 residues. The CDR3: CASSRILSGGAGEQYF. CDR3 bases: TGTGCCAGCAGCCGGATACTTAGCGGGGGGGCCGGTGAGCAGTACTTC.

V is TRBV4-3 and J is TRBJ1-2; 9 bases align to TRBD1. From germline, CDR1 is LGHNA and CDR2 YSLEER. The ends lost 4 bases at V and 8 bases at J; junction bases unmatched: 8. The CDR3 has 14 residues. The CDR3 nucleotides are TGCGCCAGCAGCCGAACCCGGACAGGGGACGGCTACACCTTC. This sequence encodes CASSRTRTGDGYTF.

J is TRBJ1-1 and V is TRBV5-1; no firm D call. There are 14 residues in the CDR3. Germline V gene data show CDR1 as SGHRS and CDR2 as YFSETQ. Trimming removed 0 bases from V and 4 bases from J, with 10 bases in between. CDR3 sequence reads: CASSLDPFGTEAFF. CDR3 nucleotide sequence: TGCGCCAGCAGCTTGGATCCTTTTGGCACTGAAGCTTTCTTT.

This clonotype was recorded a few times. The CDR3 spells CSAIDRVTQETQYF. CDR3 DNA: TGCAGTGCTATAGACAGGGTGACCCAAGAGACCCAGTACTTC. The chain is built from TRBV20-1 and TRBJ2-5, with 7 bases identical to TRBD1. The V gene end was trimmed by 4 bases and the J gene end by 1 base; junction bases not matched to a gene: 6. Germline V gene lookup returns CDR1 DFQATT and CDR2 SNEGSKA (reference sequence). The CDR3 covers 14 residues.

This clonotype has a handful of counts. The genes are TRBV5-4 and TRBJ2-7; D unresolved. Deletions cut 4 bases from V and 7 bases from J, with 18 bases between. The CDR3 has 14 amino acids. Germline CDR1 SGHNT, CDR2 YYREEE (reference sequence). The DNA for the CDR3 is TGTGCCAGCAGCATGTCCCTGGTGCGTGGGGAGCAGTACGTC. Amino acids: CASSMSLVRGEQYV.

This clonotype occurred a few times. J is TRBJ1-5 and V is TRBV7-2, with D unresolved. Germline V lookup: CDR1 SGHTA, CDR2 FQGNSA. The CDR3 contains 15 residues. Trimming took 3 bases from V and 2 from J, leaving 11 bases between them. The CDR3 nucleotides read TGTGCCAGCAGCTTGATGGGGTCGGGCAATCAGCCCCAGCATTTT. Translating it yields CASSLMGSGNQPQHF.